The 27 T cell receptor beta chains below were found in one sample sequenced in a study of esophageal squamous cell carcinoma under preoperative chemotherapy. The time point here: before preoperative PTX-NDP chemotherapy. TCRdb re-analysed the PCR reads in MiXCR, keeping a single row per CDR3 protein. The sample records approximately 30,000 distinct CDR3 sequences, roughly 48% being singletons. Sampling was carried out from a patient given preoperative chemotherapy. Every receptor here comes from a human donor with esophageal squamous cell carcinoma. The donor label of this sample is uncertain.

CDR3: CASGGLGGRGQETQYF. CDR3 nucleotide sequence: TGTGCCAGCGGGGGGCTGGGGGGGCGGGGCCAAGAGACCCAGTATTTT. This chain connects TRBV7-6 to TRBJ2-3; D is perhaps TRBD2 (7 bases). V was clipped by 8 bases and J by 12 bases, with 30 bases between them. Per the germline V gene, CDR1 is SGHVS and CDR2 is FNYEAQ. The CDR3 has 16 amino acids.

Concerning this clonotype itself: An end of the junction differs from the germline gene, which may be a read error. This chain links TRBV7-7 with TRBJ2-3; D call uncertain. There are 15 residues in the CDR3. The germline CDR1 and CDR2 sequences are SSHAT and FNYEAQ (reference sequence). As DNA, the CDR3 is TGTGCTAGCAGCCCAAGCAACCACATCCCAGAGGCGCAGTATTTT. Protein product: CASSPSNHIPEAQYF.

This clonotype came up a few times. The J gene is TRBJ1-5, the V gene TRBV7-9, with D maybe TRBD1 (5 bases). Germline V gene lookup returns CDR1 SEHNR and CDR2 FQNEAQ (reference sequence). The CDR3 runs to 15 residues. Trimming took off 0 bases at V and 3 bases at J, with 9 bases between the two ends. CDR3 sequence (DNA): TGTGCCAGCAGCTTAGCGGGGGGGATCAATCAGCCCCAGCATTTT. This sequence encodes CASSLAGGINQPQHF.

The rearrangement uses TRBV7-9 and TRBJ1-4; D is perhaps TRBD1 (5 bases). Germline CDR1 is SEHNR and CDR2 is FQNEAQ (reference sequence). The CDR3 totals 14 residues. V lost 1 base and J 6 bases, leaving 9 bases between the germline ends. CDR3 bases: TGTGCCAGCAGCTTAGTTGGGACGGATGAAAAACTGTTTTTT. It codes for CASSLVGTDEKLFF.

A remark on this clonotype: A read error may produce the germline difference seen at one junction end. The CDR3 sequence: CASSLTSGRSGTQFF. For the CDR3, the DNA is TGTGCCAGCAGTTTGACTAGCGGGAGATCAGGGACGCAGTTTTTT. This chain joins TRBV12-3 or TRBV12-4 and TRBJ2-3; the match to TRBD2 covers 12 bases. The CDR3 has 15 amino acids.

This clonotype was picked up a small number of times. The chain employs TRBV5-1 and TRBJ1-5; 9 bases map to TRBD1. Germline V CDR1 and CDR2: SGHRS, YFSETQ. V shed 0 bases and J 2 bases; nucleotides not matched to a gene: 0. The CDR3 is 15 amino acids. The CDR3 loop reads CASSLGDRGNQPQHF. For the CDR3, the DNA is TGCGCCAGCAGCTTGGGGGACAGGGGCAATCAGCCCCAGCATTTT.

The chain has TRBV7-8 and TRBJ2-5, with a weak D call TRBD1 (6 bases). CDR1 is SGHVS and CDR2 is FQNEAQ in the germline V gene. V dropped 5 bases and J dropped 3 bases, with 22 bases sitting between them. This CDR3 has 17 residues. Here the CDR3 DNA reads TGTGCCAGCAGCCGCCTAGGGGGTAGGGGGATCAAAGAGACCCAGTACTTC. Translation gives CASSRLGGRGIKETQYF.

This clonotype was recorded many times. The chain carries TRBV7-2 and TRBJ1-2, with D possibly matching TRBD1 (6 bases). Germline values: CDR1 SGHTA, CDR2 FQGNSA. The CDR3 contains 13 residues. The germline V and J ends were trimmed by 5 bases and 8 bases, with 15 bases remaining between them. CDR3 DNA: TGTGCCAGCAGCCCTGTGACAGGCGGCGGCTACACCTTC. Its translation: CASSPVTGGGYTF. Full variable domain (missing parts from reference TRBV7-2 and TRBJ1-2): GAGVSQSPSNKVTEKGKDVELRCDPISGHTALYWYRQSLGQGLEFLIYFQGNSAPDKSGLPSDRFSAERTGGSVSTLTIQRTQQEDSAVYLCASSPVTGGGYTFGSGTRLTVV.

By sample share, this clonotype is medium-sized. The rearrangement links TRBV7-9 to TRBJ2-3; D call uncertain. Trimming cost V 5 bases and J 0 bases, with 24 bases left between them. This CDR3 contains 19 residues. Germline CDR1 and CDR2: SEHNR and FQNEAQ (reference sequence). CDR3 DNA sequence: TGTGCCAGCAGCGCCCGCCCCGAGAGGAGCTGGGCTAGCACAGATACGCAGTATTTT. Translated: CASSARPERSWASTDTQYF.

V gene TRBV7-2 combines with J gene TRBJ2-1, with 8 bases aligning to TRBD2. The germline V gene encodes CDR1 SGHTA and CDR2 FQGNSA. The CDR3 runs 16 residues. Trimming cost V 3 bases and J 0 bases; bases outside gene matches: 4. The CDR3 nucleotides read TGTGCCAGCAGCTTTAGGGGACTAGTCTCCTACAATGAGCAGTTCTTC. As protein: CASSFRGLVSYNEQFF.

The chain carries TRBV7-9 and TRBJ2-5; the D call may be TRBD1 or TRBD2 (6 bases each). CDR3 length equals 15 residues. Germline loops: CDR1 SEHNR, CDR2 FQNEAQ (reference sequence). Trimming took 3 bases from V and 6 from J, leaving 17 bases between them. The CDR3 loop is CASSLGKGGPKTQYF. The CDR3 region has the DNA TGTGCCAGCAGCTTGGGGAAGGGGGGACCAAAGACCCAGTACTTC.

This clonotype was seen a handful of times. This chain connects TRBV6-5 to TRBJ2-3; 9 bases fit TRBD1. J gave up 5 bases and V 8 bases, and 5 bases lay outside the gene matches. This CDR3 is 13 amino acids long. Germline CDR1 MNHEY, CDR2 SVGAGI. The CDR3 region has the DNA TGTGCCAGCTATTACAGGGGGCGAGATACGCAGTATTTT. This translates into CASYYRGRDTQYF.

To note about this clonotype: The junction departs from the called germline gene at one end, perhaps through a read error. CDR3 in amino acids: CARGLRGRDTDTQYF. Here the CDR3 DNA reads TGTGCCAGGGGCTTACGGGGGCGGGACACAGATACGCAGTATTTC. The chain joins TRBV7-8 to TRBJ2-3; the D gene could be TRBD1 or TRBD2 (6 bases each). The length of the CDR3 is 15 residues. Germline CDR1 reads SGHVS; CDR2 reads FQNEAQ.

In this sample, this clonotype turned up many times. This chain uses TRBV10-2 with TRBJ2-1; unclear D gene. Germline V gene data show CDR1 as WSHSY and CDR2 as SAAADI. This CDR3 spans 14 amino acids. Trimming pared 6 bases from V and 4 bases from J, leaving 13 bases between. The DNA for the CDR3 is TGCGCCAGCAGCGTGACTTCATCGTACAATGAGCAGTTCTTC. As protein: CASSVTSSYNEQFF.

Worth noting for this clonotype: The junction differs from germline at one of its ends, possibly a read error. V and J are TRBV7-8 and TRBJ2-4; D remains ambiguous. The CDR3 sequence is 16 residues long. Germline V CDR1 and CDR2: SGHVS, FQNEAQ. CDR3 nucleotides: TGTGCCAGCAGCGTAGAGGCGCGACGTGGCAAAGATACTCAGTATTTC. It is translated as CASSVEARRGKDTQYF.

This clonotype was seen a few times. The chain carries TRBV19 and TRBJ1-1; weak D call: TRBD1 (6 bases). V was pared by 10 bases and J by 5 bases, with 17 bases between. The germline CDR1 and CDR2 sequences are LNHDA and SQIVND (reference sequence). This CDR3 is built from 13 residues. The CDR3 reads CATRGGTRTEAFF. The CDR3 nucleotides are TGTGCCACCCGAGGGGGGACGAGGACTGAAGCTTTCTTT.

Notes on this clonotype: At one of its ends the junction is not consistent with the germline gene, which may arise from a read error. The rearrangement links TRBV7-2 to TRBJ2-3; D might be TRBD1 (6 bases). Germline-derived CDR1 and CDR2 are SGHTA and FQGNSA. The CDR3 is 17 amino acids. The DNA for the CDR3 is TGTGCCAGCAGCAAGGGGATAGGGGCTCGGAGGACAGATACCCAGTATTTT. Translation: CASSKGIGARRTDTQYF.

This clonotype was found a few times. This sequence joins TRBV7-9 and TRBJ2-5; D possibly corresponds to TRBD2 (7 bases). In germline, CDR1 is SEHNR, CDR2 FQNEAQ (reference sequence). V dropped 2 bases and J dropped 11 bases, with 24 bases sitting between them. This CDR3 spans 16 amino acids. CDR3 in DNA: TGTGCCAGCAGCTTAAAAGGAGGGGGGGTTTACAATGAGCAGTACTTC. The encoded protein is CASSLKGGGVYNEQYF.

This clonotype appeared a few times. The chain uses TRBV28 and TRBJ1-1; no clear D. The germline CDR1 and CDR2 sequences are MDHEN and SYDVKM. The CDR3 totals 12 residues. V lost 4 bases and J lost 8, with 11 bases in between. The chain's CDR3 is CASSWVVGEAFF. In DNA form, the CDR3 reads TGTGCCAGCAGTTGGGTCGTGGGGGAAGCTTTCTTT.

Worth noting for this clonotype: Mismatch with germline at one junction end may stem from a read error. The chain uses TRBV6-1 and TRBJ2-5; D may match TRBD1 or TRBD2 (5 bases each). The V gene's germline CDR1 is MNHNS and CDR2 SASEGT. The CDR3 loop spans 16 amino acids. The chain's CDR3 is CASGGFWGSYTDTQYF. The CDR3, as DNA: TGTGCCAGCGGGGGATTTTGGGGAAGCTACACAGATACCCAGTATTTC.

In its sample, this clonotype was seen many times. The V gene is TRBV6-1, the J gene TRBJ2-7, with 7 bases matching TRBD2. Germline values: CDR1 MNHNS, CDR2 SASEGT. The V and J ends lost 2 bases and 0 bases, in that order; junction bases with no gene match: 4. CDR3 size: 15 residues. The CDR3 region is CASSERGGSSYEQYF. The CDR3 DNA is TGTGCCAGCAGTGAACGGGGCGGGAGCTCCTACGAGCAGTACTTC.

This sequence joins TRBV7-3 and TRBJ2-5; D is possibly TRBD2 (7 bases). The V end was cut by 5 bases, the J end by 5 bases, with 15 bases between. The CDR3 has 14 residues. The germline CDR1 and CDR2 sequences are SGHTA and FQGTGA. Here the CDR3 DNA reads TGTGCCAGCAGCCCCAGAGGGGGAGGGGAGACCCAGTACTTC. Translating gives CASSPRGGGETQYF.

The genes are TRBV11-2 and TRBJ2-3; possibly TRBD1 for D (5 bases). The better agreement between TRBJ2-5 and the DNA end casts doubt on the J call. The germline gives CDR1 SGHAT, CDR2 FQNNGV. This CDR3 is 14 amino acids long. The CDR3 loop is CASSFSGMHETQYF. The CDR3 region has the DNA TGTGCCAGCAGCTTCTCAGGGATGCACGAGACCCAGTACTTC.

This chain's CDR3 is CASTSRPGIQYF. In DNA, the CDR3 is TGTGCCAGCACCTCTCGACCCGGCATTCAGTACTTC. The V call is TRBV12-3 or TRBV12-4, the J call TRBJ2-4, with D unresolved. This CDR3 contains 12 residues. Trimming cost V 7 bases and J 9 bases, with 13 bases left between them.

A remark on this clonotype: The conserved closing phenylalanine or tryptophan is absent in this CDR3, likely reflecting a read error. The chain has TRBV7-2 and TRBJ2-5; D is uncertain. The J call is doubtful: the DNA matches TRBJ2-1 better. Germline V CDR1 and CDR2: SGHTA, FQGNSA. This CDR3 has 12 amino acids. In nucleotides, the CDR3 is TGTGCCAGCAGCTCCCAAACGAAGACCCAGTTCTCC. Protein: CASSSQTKTQFS.

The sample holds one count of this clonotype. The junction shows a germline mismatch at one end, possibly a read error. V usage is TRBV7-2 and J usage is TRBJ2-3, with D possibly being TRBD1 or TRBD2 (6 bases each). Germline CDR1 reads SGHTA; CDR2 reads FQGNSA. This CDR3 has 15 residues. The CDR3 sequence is CAGGFGGQYPDTQYF. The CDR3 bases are TGTGCCGGGGGGTTCGGGGGCCAGTACCCAGATACGCAGTATTTC.

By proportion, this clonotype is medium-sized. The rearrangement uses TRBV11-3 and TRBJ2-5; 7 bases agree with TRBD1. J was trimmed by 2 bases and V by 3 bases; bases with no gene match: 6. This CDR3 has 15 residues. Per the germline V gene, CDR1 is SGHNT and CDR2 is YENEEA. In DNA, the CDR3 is TGTGCCAGCAGCTTTTCGGGACAGCGACAAGAGACCCAGTACTTC. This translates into CASSFSGQRQETQYF.